The sequence of this T cell receptor (beta chain) was determined in a study of T-cell memory formation after mild COVID-19. At the level of the study: There were largely donor-specific TCR clusters. Study results and limitations: There were some responding clones in pre-infection memory, which suggested that cross-reactive memory had joined. Clones shrinking from day 15 to 85 showed even CD4/CD8 mixes; later expanders tilted CD4+. CD4+ clones that contracted lay mainly in CM and EM; CD8+ ones lay in EMRA.

TCRdb reanalysed the 5' RACE reads using MiXCR and keeps one entry per CDR3 protein. The table has more than 110,000 distinct CDR3 sequences, around 15% seen once. Points on this clonotype: No antigen is known for it.

The sample consisted of PBMCs or a T cell subset sorted from them (not recorded which). The clonotype originates from an adult woman who had mild COVID-19 (a few samples of this study predate the infection). Cell type and time point are not known.

CDR3 protein: CASSLGASYNEKLFF. The CDR3 nucleotides read TGTGCCAGCAGCTTAGGGGCCAGTTATAATGAAAAACTGTTTTTT. The rearrangement uses TRBV11-2 and TRBJ1-4; D unresolved. The CDR3 contains 15 residues. The V gene lost 1 base and the J gene lost 4 bases, with 10 bases spanning the gap. The germline gives CDR1 SGHAT, CDR2 FQNNGV.